The source of this TCR beta chain is a study of shared clonotypes between healthy human individuals. As for the study in general: The donor pool was made up of two women and a few men aged 18 to 49. Overall study results and limits: Clonotypes that were shared across a few donors made up roughly 5% of naive CD4 clonotypes.

This CDR3 is built from 13 residues. With 1 base removed from V and 7 bases from J, the gap between germline ends came to 11 bases. CDR1 and CDR2 from the germline V gene are SEHNR and FQNEAQ (reference sequence). With regard to this clone: Antigen: not known.

An even split of each subset's genomic DNA across several immunoSEQ plates was performed. Assay used: immunoSEQ multiplex PCR; TCRdb lists only in-frame clones, some missing. The data contain 2 million to 2.5 million clones, 92% of them singletons. From CD4+ cells came CD45RA+ naive and CD45RA-negative memory subsets. The sequencing input was naive CD4+ T cells from PBMCs. Stated subset: CD45RA+ positively selected. The sequence came from a man younger than 35 in good health. Some clones in this sample may be carry-over from other donors' samples. This chain uses TRBV7-9 with TRBJ2-7; D remains ambiguous. Here the CDR3 DNA reads TGTGCCAGCAGCTTAGAGGCAGCCTCAGAGCAGTACTTC. Translation gives CASSLEAASEQYF.